This TCR beta chain was sequenced in a study of technical replicates of blood from a few donors. Germline V gene data show CDR1 as SNHLY and CDR2 as FYNNEI. CDR3 length: 13 amino acids. The V and J ends lost 7 bases and 3 bases respectively, with 13 bases between them. The repertoire was sequenced with immunoSEQ multiplex PCR; TCRdb's copy has only in-frame clones and lacks some. The repertoire includes 85,000 to 100,000 clones, roughly 96% of them detected once, and about 0.19% sits in the top ten. The specimen sequenced was T cells isolated from PBMCs. The TCR comes from a human donor in good health. The rearrangement uses TRBV2 and TRBJ2-7; TRBD2 might be the D (7 bases). The DNA of the CDR3 is TGTGCCAGCACTTGGGGGGGCTACTACGAGCAGTACTTC. Residues: CASTWGGYYEQYF. Full variable domain (remainder filled in from reference TRBV2 and TRBJ2-7): EPEVTQTPSHQVTQMGQEVILRCVPISNHLYFYWYRQILGQKVEFLVSFYNNEISEKSEIFDDQFSVERPDGSNFTLKIRSTKLEDSAMYFCASTWGGYYEQYFGPGTRLTVT.